The present T cell receptor beta chain was sequenced within a study of brain T cells in children with intractable seizures. The germline V gene has CDR1 MRHNA and CDR2 SNTAGT. Trimming took 6 bases from V and 9 from J, leaving 12 bases between them. This CDR3 is 13 amino acids long. The repertoire was sequenced with immunoSEQ multiplex PCR; TCRdb's copy has only in-frame clones and lacks some. The top ten clones hold roughly a quarter of a sample with 78,000 or so clones, under 95% of them seen once. The chain joins TRBV6-4 to TRBJ1-6; the D gene is possibly TRBD1 (6 bases). The sequencing used peripheral blood, collected at surgery. The sequence was collected from a girl aged 2 to 9 with Rasmussen encephalitis and intractable seizures. This CDR3 reads CASRGDKGSPLHF. CDR3 in DNA: TGTGCCAGCAGGGGGGACAAAGGTTCACCCCTCCACTTT.